This T cell receptor beta chain was sequenced for a study of Graves' ophthalmopathy and Graves' hyperthyroidism. The study amplified TCR beta CDR3 regions using RNA transcripts. First-round RT-PCR used HTBI primers; second-round multiplex PCR followed. TCRdb itself ran the multiplex PCR reads through MiXCR, one entry per CDR3 protein. The table has about 740,000 distinct CDR3 sequences, around 40% seen once. CDR3 length: 12 residues. Germline values: CDR1 SNHLY, CDR2 FYNNEI. The chain links TRBV2 to TRBJ2-7; TRBD1 aligns across 8 bases. The J call may be faulty, since TRBJ2-1 better matches the DNA end. Sequenced: peripheral blood. This receptor was identified in an adult man with Graves' ophthalmopathy. CDR3 in amino acids: CASSRQGNEQFF. As DNA, the CDR3 is TGTGCCAGCAGCAGACAGGGGAATGAGCAGTTCTTC.